This T cell receptor (beta chain) is from a study of CD8 T cells in ankylosing spondylitis. Study conclusions and caveats: Enrichment of disease-linked clones was reportedly significant in matched ankylosing spondylitis synovial fluid. CD8+ disease-linked clones were present at relatively low frequencies in blood.

Libraries for TCR beta were made by quantitative 5'-RACE with molecular barcodes. In TCRdb, the 5' RACE reads were re-called with MiXCR into one record per CDR3 protein. The repertoire consists of more than 60,000 distinct CDR3 sequences, with 6% to 8% occurring once and the leading ten covering just under 5%. This clonotype was picked up many times. Its antigen is currently unknown. V lost 5 bases and J lost 0, with 11 bases in between. This CDR3 has 13 amino acids. CDR1 and CDR2 (germline): GTSNPN, SVGIG (reference sequence). The chain has TRBV30 and TRBJ2-7; D gene unclear. The sequence was collected from a male donor with ankylosing spondylitis. What was sequenced was synovial fluid, either unsorted or a sorted T cell fraction (not recorded which). Here the CDR3 reads CAWSSGSSYEQYF. Here the CDR3 DNA reads TGTGCCTGGTCTTCTGGAAGCTCCTACGAGCAGTACTTC.